One sample yielded the 18 T cell receptor beta chains listed below, sequenced in a study of Tregs in tolerant kidney transplant recipients. Mixed chimerism was transient after nonmyeloablative marrow transplants from related graft donors. The protocol was immunoSEQ multiplex PCR, while the TCRdb copy is restricted to in-frame clones and leaves out a portion. The sample's table shows about 11,000 clones. Specimen: CD8+ T cells from blood (PBMCs), collected 24 months after the transplant. These receptors all stem from a human patient who received a combined kidney and bone marrow transplant. The graft donor may have contributed some T cells.

Notes on this clone: The read ends 3 residues early relative to the CDR3; the germline J gene fills the gap. This chain joins TRBV9 and TRBJ2-1, with D possibly matching TRBD1 (6 bases). The CDR3 is 12 residues long. Germline V gene lookup returns CDR1 SGDLS and CDR2 YYNGEE. Trimming shortened V by 4 bases and J by 8 bases, and 10 bases separated the two germline ends. The CDR3 loop is CASSPDRYEQFF. Incomplete CDR3 DNA: TGTGCCAGCAGCCCGGACAGATATGAG.

A word on this clone: The CDR3 end falls 3 residues outside the read, so it is completed with the germline J gene. The rearrangement uses TRBV29-1 and TRBJ1-1, with D possibly matching TRBD1 (5 bases). This CDR3 comprises 13 residues. From germline, CDR1 is SQVTM and CDR2 ANQGSEA. Trimming took off 4 bases at V and 5 bases at J, with 14 bases between the two ends. Partial CDR3 DNA: TGCAGCGTTGTTGGAGGGGCGTTGACTGAA. It encodes CSVVGGALTE. The entire CDR3 sequence reads CSVVGGALTEAFF.

A remark on this clone: The CDR3 end falls 3 residues outside the read, so it is completed with the germline J gene. The chain combines TRBV20-1 with TRBJ2-7; 12 nucleotides line up with TRBD2. This CDR3 is built from 15 residues. Trimming cost V 2 bases and J 1 base; bases outside gene matches: 3. Per germline, CDR1 DFQATT and CDR2 SNEGSKA (reference sequence). The CDR3 bases that were read are TGCAGTGCTAGACGGGGACTAGCGGGTTCCTACGAG. This sequence encodes CSARRGLAGSYE. The CDR3 in full is CSARRGLAGSYEQYF.

On this clone itself: The read stops 3 residues short of the end of the CDR3; the missing end is completed from the germline J gene. The rearrangement links TRBV23-1 to TRBJ2-6; 10 bases match TRBD1. TRBV23-1 is an open reading frame whose function is uncertain. CDR3 length: 20 residues. V was clipped by 0 bases and J by 0 bases; unmatched bases: 8. The DNA read from the CDR3 is TGCGCCAGCAGTCAATCGGGAGACAGGGGGCTTAACTCTGGGGCCAACGTC. It encodes CASSQSGDRGLNSGANV. The full CDR3 is CASSQSGDRGLNSGANVLTF.

Regarding this clone: The read terminates 3 residues ahead of where the CDR3 ends, so the germline J gene completes it. The chain links TRBV30 to TRBJ2-7; possibly TRBD2 for D (6 bases). The CDR3 is made up of 13 amino acids. Between the trimmed V and J ends, which lost 0 bases and 6 bases, there was a span of 12 bases. Germline V gene sequence: CDR1 GTSNPN, CDR2 SVGIG (reference sequence). The CDR3 sequence is CAWSVGTGVEQYF. CDR3 DNA, as far as it was read: TGTGCCTGGAGTGTTGGTACGGGGGTCGAG. Together with reference TRBV30 and TRBJ2-7, the CDR3 gives the full variable domain: SQTIHQWPATLVQPVGSPLSLECTVEGTSNPNLYWYRQAAGRGLQLLFYSVGIGQISSEVPQNLSASRPQDRQFILSSKKLLLSDSGFYLCAWSVGTGVEQYFGPGTRLTVT.

Of note for this clone: Read coverage stops 3 residues before the CDR3 terminus; the germline J gene supplies the remainder. The J gene is TRBJ2-1, the V gene TRBV5-1; tentatively, D is TRBD1 (5 bases). This CDR3 has 13 residues. V was trimmed by 0 bases and J by 9 bases, leaving 10 bases between them. The V gene's germline CDR1 is SGHRS and CDR2 YFSETQ. CDR3 DNA, as far as it was read: TGCGCCAGCAGCTTGGATATGACAGTTGAG. Amino acid sequence: CASSLDMTVE. The CDR3 as a whole reads CASSLDMTVEQFF.

About this clone: The read comes to an end 3 residues before the CDR3 does, leaving the germline J gene to fill in the end. This rearrangement joins TRBV20-1 to TRBJ2-3; possibly TRBD2 for D (5 bases). The V end was cut by 1 base, the J end by 6 bases, with 26 bases between. This CDR3 spans 18 amino acids. The germline V gene has CDR1 DFQATT and CDR2 SNEGSKA (reference sequence). The CDR3 bases that were read are TGCAGTGCTAGAGGAAAGTGGACTTCTCCGGGGAGCGCGGATACG. Its translation is CSARGKWTSPGSADT. The complete CDR3 protein is CSARGKWTSPGSADTQYF.

The CDR3 is CASSISEGPTYEQYF. CDR3 DNA (partial): TGTGCCAGTAGTATAAGTGAGGGGCCAACCTACGAG. The J gene is TRBJ2-7, the V gene TRBV19; D tentatively fits TRBD1 or TRBD2 (5 bases each). From the germline J gene comes the end of the CDR3, since the read stops 3 residues before it. Germline V gene data show CDR1 as LNHDA and CDR2 as SQIVND (reference sequence). V was shortened by 2 bases and J by 2 bases, with 13 bases between the two germline ends. CDR3 length equals 15 residues.

About this clone itself: The read halts 3 residues ahead of the CDR3 end, with the missing end drawn from the germline J gene. V is TRBV7-3 and J is TRBJ2-7, with TRBD2 identical over 12 bases. The V and J ends lost 5 bases and 4 bases, in that order; junction bases with no gene match: 3. The CDR3 has 14 amino acids. The germline CDR1 and CDR2 sequences are SGHTA and FQGTGA. The CDR3 sequence: CASSPTSGSYEQYF. The CDR3 bases that were read are TGTGCCAGCAGCCCGACTAGCGGGAGTTACGAG.

Points on this clone: Read data end 3 residues before the CDR3 end; the end is taken from the germline J gene. The chain joins TRBV19 to TRBJ2-7; 9 bases line up with TRBD1. There are 15 residues in the CDR3. V lost 4 bases, J lost 3 bases, and 7 bases stayed unmatched. Germline-derived CDR1 and CDR2 are LNHDA and SQIVND (reference sequence). The CDR3 sequence: CASSNPGTGYYEQYF. The sequenced part of the CDR3 DNA is TGTGCCAGTAGTAACCCTGGGACAGGGTACTACGAG. Full variable domain (missing parts from reference TRBV19 and TRBJ2-7): DGGITQSPKYLFRKEGQNVTLSCEQNLNHDAMYWYRQDPGQGLRLIYYSQIVNDFQKGDIAEGYSVSREKKESFPLTVTSAQKNPTAFYLCASSNPGTGYYEQYFGPGTRLTVT.

A note on this clone: The read falls 3 residues short of the CDR3 end, and the missing part is taken from the germline J gene. V usage is TRBV29-1 and J usage is TRBJ2-1; the match to TRBD2 covers 8 bases. Germline V CDR1 and CDR2: SQVTM, ANQGSEA. The CDR3 has 15 residues. V lost 0 bases, J lost 8 bases, and 9 bases stayed unmatched. This CDR3 is CSVEEGSGTGDEQFF. The DNA read from the CDR3 is TGCAGCGTTGAAGAAGGTAGCGGGACGGGCGATGAG.

On this clone: The observed sequence ends 3 residues before the CDR3 terminus, with the missing tail filled in from the germline J gene. The chain recombines TRBV11-3 with TRBJ2-5; 9 positions agree with TRBD1. The CDR3 has 15 residues. In germline, CDR1 is SGHNT, CDR2 YENEEA. V lost 6 bases to trimming and J lost 2 bases; unmatched junction nucleotides: 7. CDR3 DNA, as far as it was read: TGTGCCAGCAGTCACCGGGACAGGGATCAAGAGACC. It translates to CASSHRDRDQET. The full CDR3 protein reads CASSHRDRDQETQYF.

In the case of this clone: The missing CDR3 end, 3 residues past where the read stops, is filled in from the germline J gene. J is TRBJ2-7 and V is TRBV7-9; D perhaps matches TRBD1 (5 bases). This CDR3 comprises 14 residues. V lost 2 bases to trimming and J lost 4 bases, with 12 bases between them. CDR1 SEHNR and CDR2 FQNEAQ come from the germline V gene (reference sequence). CDR3 in amino acids: CASSLYQGEYEQYF. Partial CDR3 DNA: TGTGCCAGCAGCTTATATCAGGGTGAATACGAG.

Partial CDR3 DNA: TGTGCCTGGAGCGAGGGGGGGGCCCTCAATCAGCCC. Translated, it gives CAWSEGGALNQP. The whole CDR3 is CAWSEGGALNQPQHF. This chain uses TRBV30 with TRBJ1-5, with TRBD1 as a possible D gene (6 bases). The read is 3 residues too short to cover the CDR3 end, so that end is filled in from the germline J gene. Germline V gives CDR1 GTSNPN, CDR2 SVGIG (reference sequence). Trimming cost V 3 bases and J 3 bases, with 15 bases left between them. The length of the CDR3 is 15 residues.

Concerning this clone: The CDR3 extends 3 residues past the end of the read, so its final part is completed from the germline J gene. V gene TRBV5-6 combines with J gene TRBJ1-1; no clear D. V was shortened by 0 bases and J by 1 base, with 7 bases between the two germline ends. This CDR3 has 14 residues. Looked up from germline, CDR1 is SGHDT and CDR2 is YYEEEE. The CDR3 is CASSLGQANTEAFF. CDR3 DNA (partial): TGTGCCAGCAGCTTGGGCCAGGCGAACACTGAA.

A remark on this clone: With the read ending 3 residues before the CDR3 end, the germline J gene is used to fill in that end. The rearrangement joins TRBV19 to TRBJ1-1; no definite D call. CDR3 size: 12 residues. Looked up from germline, CDR1 is LNHDA and CDR2 is SQIVND (reference sequence). Between the trimmed V and J ends, which lost 5 bases and 0 bases, there was a span of 4 bases. Incomplete CDR3 DNA: TGTGCCAGTAGTCCGGTGAACACTGAA. This encodes CASSPVNTE. The CDR3, in full, reads CASSPVNTEAFF.

A remark on this clone: The missing CDR3 end, 3 residues past where the read stops, is filled in from the germline J gene. The rearrangement joins TRBV10-3 to TRBJ2-1; 10 bases match TRBD2. CDR3 length equals 17 residues. Germline CDR1 reads ENHRY; CDR2 reads SYGVKD. V shed 6 bases, J shed 4 bases, and the junction held 12 bases outside the gene matches. CDR3 amino acids: CAIRAGGAGGLYNEQFF. CDR3 DNA, as far as it was read: TGTGCCATCAGAGCCGGGGGAGCGGGAGGGTTGTACAATGAG.

Details on this clone: The read is 3 residues too short to cover the CDR3 end, so that end is filled in from the germline J gene. J is TRBJ2-2 and V is TRBV7-3, with D possibly being TRBD1 (6 bases). Germline CDR1 and CDR2: SGHTA and FQGTGA. CDR3 length: 15 amino acids. V lost 1 base and J lost 9, with 15 bases in between. The CDR3 region is CASSLIRGGGRELFF. The DNA read from the CDR3 is TGTGCCAGCAGCTTAATTAGAGGGGGTGGCCGGGAG.